The clone carrying this T cell receptor (beta chain) occurred a few times. Its antigen remains unidentified. The data originate from a study of T cell repertoires in cytomegalovirus infection. Study summary: From public TCR beta signatures came an indication of both CMV infection and matching HLA type.

Via MiXCR, TCRdb re-called the reads, giving one row per CDR3 protein. The profile shows around 750,000 distinct CDR3 sequences, approximately 32% of them singletons. The study, taken as a whole, reports: Pooled public TCR beta family frequency picked out CMV carriers with the relevant HLA. Clonotype analysis showed dominance of the ex vivo response by HLA-C-restricted CMV-specific TCR beta clonotypes.

Losses at the gene ends were 0 bases for V and 6 bases for J; bases not matched to a gene: 7. The length of the CDR3 is 15 residues. CDR1 and CDR2 from the germline V gene are MGHRA and YSYEKL. The input for sequencing was cultured CD8+ T cells from PBMCs, taken from culture after CMV antigen stimulation. The TCR was taken from a human donor in good health (CMV status not recorded). Some clones in this sample may be carry-over from other donors' samples. The chain uses TRBV4-1 and TRBJ1-2, with 7 bases matching TRBD1. In nucleotides, the CDR3 is TGCGCCAGCAGCCAAGATCACAGGGGTGGCAATGGCTACACCTTC. Translating it yields CASSQDHRGGNGYTF.